This T cell receptor (beta chain) was documented in a study of T cell responses to AZD1222 COVID-19 vaccine. General study points: Donors, mostly white British, included more females; clonal diversity was possibly underestimated. Spike-specific TCR breadth rose after two AZD1222 doses, and depth rose as well.

After removal of 0 bases from V and 0 bases from J, the junction contained 4 bases not matched to a gene. Germline values: CDR1 LGHNA, CDR2 YNFKEQ. This CDR3 comprises 18 residues. Concerning this clone itself: Its antigen is undetermined.

The protocol was immunoSEQ multiplex PCR, while the TCRdb copy is restricted to in-frame clones and leaves out a portion. The sample lists over 100,000 clones, around 90% seen once, with 9.5% to 15% in the top ten. The chain couples TRBV4-2 to TRBJ2-1; TRBD2 agrees at 11 bases. The sequence derives from an adult in good health. The specimen comprised peripheral blood, sampled on day 0 of MenACWY control vaccination. For the CDR3, the DNA is TGTGCCAGCAGCCAAGAGGGACTAGCGGTGAGCTCCTACAATGAGCAGTTCTTC. Protein sequence: CASSQEGLAVSSYNEQFF.